This TCR beta chain stems from a study of PD-L1 blockade in urothelial cancer. Turning to the study itself: Patients had undergone 0 to 3 prior chemotherapy regimens. Blood analysis occurred 3 weeks (second dose) and 6 weeks after treatment start.

The CDR3 is 15 residues long. V was shortened by 4 bases and J by 2 bases, with 13 bases between the two germline ends. Per germline, CDR1 SGHNT and CDR2 YYREEE (reference sequence). The sample's time point: peripheral blood 6 weeks after treatment start. Pretreatment sampling and on-treatment sampling together yielded between 1 and 8 samples for each patient. Data came from immunoSEQ multiplex PCR; TCRdb stores just in-frame clones and leaves some out. The sample has about 38,000 clones; roughly 90% are singletons. This TCR came from a man in his sixties with urothelial cancer. The chain carries TRBV5-4 and TRBJ1-3; D is possibly TRBD1 (6 bases). This sample comprised PBMCs, obtained around atezolizumab (anti-PD-L1) treatment. CDR3 protein: CASSVTQGPGNTIYF. The CDR3 DNA is TGTGCCAGCAGCGTAACACAGGGACCTGGAAACACCATATATTTT.